Below, 32 T cell receptor beta chains from the same sample are listed, as sequenced in a study of lymphopenia after photon versus proton radiotherapy. TCRdb keeps only in-frame clones here, not all; method: immunoSEQ multiplex PCR. The top ten clones hold around 5.1% of a sample with 150,000 to 200,000 clones, roughly nine tenths of them seen once. The sequencing used peripheral blood, collected from a patient treated with photon-based radiotherapy. The origin of the receptors is a man aged 50 to 60 with gastric cancer.

CDR3 amino acids: CASSLDWYRDQGADEQYF. The DNA for the CDR3 is TGTGCCAGCAGCTTAGACTGGTATAGAGATCAGGGGGCGGACGAGCAGTACTTC. This chain links TRBV7-9 with TRBJ2-7, with TRBD1 identical over 8 bases. Trimming removed 1 base from V and 5 bases from J; junction bases left unmatched: 16. The CDR3 is 18 amino acids. The germline gives CDR1 SEHNR, CDR2 FQNEAQ (reference sequence). Full variable domain (outside the CDR3, taken from reference TRBV7-9 and TRBJ2-7): DTGVSQNPRHKITKRGQNVTFRCDPISEHNRLYWYRQTLGQGPEFLTYFQNEAQLEKSRLLSDRFSAERPKGSFSTLEIQRTEQGDSAMYLCASSLDWYRDQGADEQYFGPGTRLTVT.

The chain links TRBV18 to TRBJ1-2, with 9 bases matching TRBD1. Germline CDR1 and CDR2: KGHSH and LQKENI. Losses at the gene ends were 1 base for V and 7 bases for J; bases not matched to a gene: 4. This CDR3 spans 14 amino acids. CDR3 nucleotide sequence: TGTGCCAGCTCACCACTACAGGGGGCGCGTGGCTACACCTTC. Protein sequence: CASSPLQGARGYTF.

The chain carries TRBV28 and TRBJ2-7, with D possibly called TRBD1 or TRBD2 (5 bases each). V was clipped by 6 bases and J by 0 bases, with 15 bases between them. The CDR3 sequence is 15 residues long. CDR1 is MDHEN and CDR2 is SYDVKM in the germline V gene. The CDR3 coding sequence is TGTGCCAGCAGCCCCGGGACGGAGAGCTCCTACGAGCAGTACTTC. It is translated as CASSPGTESSYEQYF.

CDR3 protein: CASSPSRGSSYEQYF. DNA of the CDR3: TGTGCCAGCAGCCCCTCGCGGGGGAGCTCCTACGAGCAGTACTTC. V and J are TRBV9 and TRBJ2-7; 7 bases match TRBD2. CDR3 length: 15 residues. The germline V gene encodes CDR1 SGDLS and CDR2 YYNGEE. Trimming removed 4 bases from V and 0 bases from J; junction bases left unmatched: 7.

In this sample, this clone turned up once. The chain carries TRBV2 and TRBJ1-2; D is undetermined. The germline V and J ends were trimmed by 2 bases and 3 bases, with 10 bases remaining between them. The CDR3 consists of 14 residues. Germline V CDR1 and CDR2: SNHLY, FYNNEI. CDR3 nucleotides: TGTGCCAGCAGTGAAAGCGTTCGGGACTATGGCTACACCTTC. Protein sequence: CASSESVRDYGYTF.

This chain joins TRBV30 and TRBJ2-2; D gene unclear. The CDR3 spans 14 residues. Germline values: CDR1 GTSNPN, CDR2 SVGIG (reference sequence). V lost 0 bases, J lost 1 base, and 6 bases lay in between. CDR3 sequence (DNA): TGTGCCTGGAGTGTAGTCCAGAACACCGGGGAGCTGTTTTTT. It codes for CAWSVVQNTGELFF.

The chain combines TRBV6-5 with TRBJ1-3, with TRBD1 as a possible D gene (5 bases). Trimming left V 0 bases short and J 0 bases short, with 9 bases between. CDR1 MNHEY and CDR2 SVGAGI come from the germline V gene. CDR3 size: 16 residues. In nucleotides, the CDR3 is TGTGCCAGCAGTTACTCGCCAGGGAGCTCTGGAAACACCATATATTTT. It specifies CASSYSPGSSGNTIYF.

V is TRBV6-1 and J is TRBJ1-5, with D possibly TRBD1 on 5 matching bases. The CDR3 is 15 residues long. Germline lookup yields CDR1 MNHNS and CDR2 SASEGT. Trimming took 5 bases from V and 3 from J, leaving 14 bases between them. CDR3 DNA sequence: TGTGCCAGCAGTACGCCAGGGAGGAACAATCAGCCCCAGCATTTT. Translation gives CASSTPGRNNQPQHF.

The chain combines TRBV10-2 with TRBJ1-2; 8 positions agree with TRBD1. The length of the CDR3 is 14 residues. V shed 3 bases, J shed 2 bases, and the junction held 2 bases outside the gene matches. Germline CDR1 is WSHSY and CDR2 is SAAADI. For the CDR3, the DNA is TGCGCCAGCAGTGATGGACAGGGCAACTATGGCTACACCTTC. Amino acids: CASSDGQGNYGYTF.

The chain combines TRBV7-6 with TRBJ1-4; possibly TRBD1 for D (5 bases). Trimming cost V 4 bases and J 1 base, with 13 bases left between them. The V gene's germline CDR1 is SGHVS and CDR2 FNYEAQ. This CDR3 has 16 amino acids. This CDR3 reads CASSSIMGGTNEKLFF. The CDR3 bases are TGTGCCAGCAGCTCCATTATGGGGGGAACTAATGAAAAACTGTTTTTT.

The chain has TRBV11-2 and TRBJ2-1; 7 nucleotides line up with TRBD2. J lost 1 base, V lost 5 bases, and 5 bases had no gene match. Looked up from germline, CDR1 is SGHAT and CDR2 is FQNNGV. The CDR3 consists of 15 residues. CDR3 bases: TGTGCCAGCAGCCACGGGGGGAGATCCTACAATGAGCAGTTCTTC. Its protein product is CASSHGGRSYNEQFF.

The chain combines TRBV6-5 with TRBJ2-5; D is perhaps TRBD1 (6 bases). V lost 1 base, J lost 3 bases, and 9 bases lay in between. In germline, CDR1 is MNHEY, CDR2 SVGAGI. There are 14 residues in the CDR3. CDR3 in amino acids: CASSYWGTKETQYF. CDR3 DNA sequence: TGTGCCAGCAGTTACTGGGGGACAAAAGAGACCCAGTACTTC.

The chain couples TRBV27 to TRBJ2-7, with TRBD1 matching over 9 bases. Losses at the gene ends were 2 bases for V and 5 bases for J; bases not matched to a gene: 4. Germline-derived CDR1 and CDR2 are MNHEY and SMNVEV (reference sequence). CDR3 length: 14 amino acids. The CDR3 is CASSLRTGADEQYF. In DNA, the CDR3 is TGTGCCAGCAGTTTACGGACAGGGGCCGACGAGCAGTACTTC.

This chain connects TRBV5-1 to TRBJ2-3; 9 positions agree with TRBD2. CDR1 and CDR2 (germline): SGHRS, YFSETQ. V shed 3 bases, J shed 2 bases, and the junction held 7 bases outside the gene matches. CDR3 length equals 16 residues. CDR3 residues: CASSSPLAGITDTQYF. The CDR3 DNA reads TGCGCCAGCAGCTCCCCGCTAGCGGGAATCACAGATACGCAGTATTTT. The whole variable domain, filled in from reference TRBV5-1 and TRBJ2-3, reads KAGVTQTPRYLIKTRGQQVTLSCSPISGHRSVSWYQQTPGQGLQFLFEYFSETQRNKGNFPGRFSGRQFSNSRSEMNVSTLELGDSALYLCASSSPLAGITDTQYFGPGTRLTVL.

This chain links TRBV28 with TRBJ1-1; maybe TRBD1 (5 bases). V shed 5 bases and J shed 1 base, with 5 bases lying between them. The CDR3 is 12 amino acids. CDR1 is MDHEN, CDR2 SYDVKM, per germline. For the CDR3, the DNA is TGTGCCAGCAGTGGGGGGAACACTGAAGCTTTCTTT. Translation: CASSGGNTEAFF. The whole variable domain, remainder taken from reference TRBV28 and TRBJ1-1, is DVKVTQSSRYLVKRTGEKVFLECVQDMDHENMFWYRQDPGLGLRLIYFSYDVKMKEKGDIPEGYSVSREKKERFSLILESASTNQTSMYLCASSGGNTEAFFGQGTRLTVV.

The chain joins TRBV5-6 to TRBJ1-1; a possible D gene is TRBD1 (5 bases). The V and J ends lost 1 base and 3 bases respectively, with 13 bases between them. The germline V gene has CDR1 SGHDT and CDR2 YYEEEE. CDR3 length: 15 amino acids. For the CDR3, the DNA is TGTGCCAGCAGCTTGTACGCGGGGACCGACACTGAAGCTTTCTTT. It yields the protein CASSLYAGTDTEAFF.

The V gene is TRBV25-1, the J gene TRBJ2-5; D gene uncertain. Germline-derived CDR1 and CDR2 are MGHDK and SYGVNS. The CDR3 is 15 amino acids. The V and J ends lost 1 base and 0 bases respectively, with 9 bases between them. CDR3 amino acids: CASSEFLIDQETQYF. DNA for the CDR3: TGTGCCAGCAGTGAATTCCTGATAGACCAAGAGACCCAGTACTTC.

The chain employs TRBV18 and TRBJ2-5; D ambiguous. V gave up 5 bases and J gave up 2 bases, with 3 bases separating them. Germline V CDR1 and CDR2: KGHSH, LQKENI. This CDR3 comprises 11 residues. The CDR3 bases are TGTGCCAGCTCAGATCAAGAGACCCAGTACTTC. Its translation: CASSDQETQYF.

This clone was seen only once. Other DNA sequences in this specimen translate into the identical CDR3. The V gene is TRBV19, the J gene TRBJ1-1; TRBD1 might be the D (5 bases). Trimming left V 2 bases short and J 0 bases short, with 7 bases between. The CDR3 spans 14 residues. CDR1 is LNHDA and CDR2 is SQIVND in the germline V gene (reference sequence). CDR3 sequence: CASSIPGVNTEAFF. CDR3 nucleotides: TGTGCCAGTAGTATACCGGGGGTGAACACTGAAGCTTTCTTT. Together with reference TRBV19 and TRBJ1-1, the CDR3 gives the full variable domain: DGGITQSPKYLFRKEGQNVTLSCEQNLNHDAMYWYRQDPGQGLRLIYYSQIVNDFQKGDIAEGYSVSREKKESFPLTVTSAQKNPTAFYLCASSIPGVNTEAFFGQGTRLTVV.

The chain has TRBV18 and TRBJ2-7; 10 nucleotides align to TRBD1. The CDR3 consists of 16 residues. The junction had 12 bases not matched to a gene; V was cut back by 3 bases and J by 7 bases. Germline V gene data show CDR1 as KGHSH and CDR2 as LQKENI. The CDR3 spells CASSPLGQGGPREQYF. The CDR3 DNA sequence: TGTGCCAGCTCACCCCTCGGACAGGGGGGTCCTCGGGAGCAGTACTTC.

This clone was seen once. The V gene is TRBV7-2, the J gene TRBJ2-3; D is possibly TRBD2 (6 bases). Trimming cost V 4 bases and J 0 bases, with 14 bases left between them. The germline V gene has CDR1 SGHTA and CDR2 FQGNSA. The CDR3 is made up of 16 amino acids. The CDR3 protein is CASSSAGYRSTDTQYF. The CDR3 DNA is TGTGCCAGCAGCTCTGCGGGGTATAGAAGCACAGATACGCAGTATTTT. Combining the CDR3 with reference TRBV7-2 and TRBJ2-3 gives the whole variable domain GAGVSQSPSNKVTEKGKDVELRCDPISGHTALYWYRQSLGQGLEFLIYFQGNSAPDKSGLPSDRFSAERTGGSVSTLTIQRTQQEDSAVYLCASSSAGYRSTDTQYFGPGTRLTVL.

The rearrangement links TRBV10-2 to TRBJ1-5, with 10 bases matching TRBD1. The V gene's germline CDR1 is WSHSY and CDR2 SAAADI. The CDR3 has 14 residues. J was trimmed by 3 bases and V by 6 bases; bases with no gene match: 2. The CDR3 DNA sequence: TGCGCCAGCAGGGGACAGGGGCACAATCAGCCCCAGCATTTT. The encoded protein is CASRGQGHNQPQHF.

This sequence joins TRBV27 and TRBJ1-5; D perhaps matches TRBD1 (5 bases). CDR3 size: 12 residues. The V end was cut by 5 bases, the J end by 7 bases, with 9 bases between. Germline CDR1 is MNHEY and CDR2 is SMNVEV (reference sequence). The CDR3 spells CASSLGGQPQHF. CDR3 DNA sequence: TGTGCCAGCAGTCTCGGGGGACAGCCCCAGCATTTT.

This chain uses TRBV11-2 with TRBJ1-4, with 7 bases aligning to TRBD1. J gave up 8 bases and V 6 bases, and 12 bases lay outside the gene matches. The CDR3 sequence is 15 residues long. CDR1 is SGHAT and CDR2 is FQNNGV in the germline V gene. The CDR3 loop reads CASRPRQGGEEKLFF. CDR3 DNA sequence: TGTGCCAGCAGACCTAGACAGGGCGGTGAGGAAAAACTGTTTTTT.

V usage is TRBV7-2 and J usage is TRBJ1-2; D possibly corresponds to TRBD1 (5 bases). This CDR3 region has 16 residues. With 5 bases removed from V and 8 bases from J, the gap between germline ends came to 24 bases. Germline V gene sequence: CDR1 SGHTA, CDR2 FQGNSA. The CDR3 DNA reads as TGTGCCAGCAGCCGGCGGGGCTCGAGCGCTCTAGGCGGCTACACCTTC. Translation: CASSRRGSSALGGYTF.

DNA for the CDR3: TGCGCCAGCAGCTTGGAGAAGAGAGAGACCCAGTACTTC. Amino acids: CASSLEKRETQYF. The chain carries TRBV5-1 and TRBJ2-5; no firm D call. This CDR3 has 13 amino acids. Germline CDR1 SGHRS, CDR2 YFSETQ. V gave up 0 bases and J gave up 4 bases, with 7 bases separating them.

The V call is TRBV18, the J call TRBJ2-7; 13 bases match TRBD2. Trimming took 2 bases from V and 7 from J; bases not matched to a gene: 5. Germline values: CDR1 KGHSH, CDR2 LQKENI. This CDR3 spans 15 amino acids. The CDR3 is CASSPGLAGVGEQYF. For the CDR3, the DNA is TGTGCCAGCTCACCAGGACTAGCGGGAGTTGGGGAGCAGTACTTC.

V is TRBV6-5 and J is TRBJ2-7; 8 nucleotides line up with TRBD2. This CDR3 comprises 16 residues. Losses at the gene ends were 4 bases for V and 4 bases for J; bases not matched to a gene: 12. Germline V lookup: CDR1 MNHEY, CDR2 SVGAGI. CDR3 region: CASSLSSGSITYEQYF. Written as DNA, the CDR3 is TGTGCCAGCAGTTTGTCAAGCGGGAGTATAACTTACGAGCAGTACTTC.

This chain uses TRBV2 with TRBJ2-2, with D possibly being TRBD2 (6 bases). The V end lost 4 bases, the J end lost 2 bases, and 11 bases lay between the germline ends. Germline V CDR1 and CDR2: SNHLY, FYNNEI. CDR3 size: 15 residues. This CDR3 reads CASSASGPNTGELFF. CDR3 in DNA: TGTGCCAGCAGTGCCAGCGGGCCTAACACCGGGGAGCTGTTTTTT.

The chain couples TRBV30 to TRBJ2-3; 11 bases are a match to TRBD2. V was clipped by 7 bases and J by 2 bases; unmatched bases: 5. CDR3 size: 14 residues. Germline V lookup: CDR1 GTSNPN, CDR2 SVGIG (reference sequence). CDR3 sequence (DNA): TGTGCCTCAAGACTAGCGGGGAACACAGATACGCAGTATTTT. The encoded protein is CASRLAGNTDTQYF. Full variable domain (missing parts from reference TRBV30 and TRBJ2-3): SQTIHQWPATLVQPVGSPLSLECTVEGTSNPNLYWYRQAAGRGLQLLFYSVGIGQISSEVPQNLSASRPQDRQFILSSKKLLLSDSGFYLCASRLAGNTDTQYFGPGTRLTVL.

The rearrangement uses TRBV28 and TRBJ2-1, with a tentative D call TRBD2 (5 bases). This CDR3 comprises 14 residues. V was cut by 3 bases and J by 7 bases, with 13 bases left in between. Germline V CDR1 and CDR2: MDHEN, SYDVKM. CDR3 bases: TGTGCCAGCAGTTTTTCGGGGTGGGTAAATGAGCAGTTCTTC. This gives the protein CASSFSGWVNEQFF.

The chain combines TRBV6-1 with TRBJ1-2; D remains ambiguous. Germline V gives CDR1 MNHNS, CDR2 SASEGT. The CDR3 is made up of 13 amino acids. Between the trimmed V and J ends, which lost 6 bases and 5 bases, there was a span of 13 bases. The CDR3 here is CASSGAGLYGYTF. The CDR3 DNA reads as TGTGCCAGCAGCGGAGCGGGCCTATATGGCTACACCTTC.